This TCR beta chain derives from a study of chemoradiotherapy in HPV16-positive cancers. The wider study: Functional T-cell assays on a couple of HPV16-positive patients' cells defined candidate HPV-specific clones and common TCR motifs. Points from the study as a whole: Only a couple of HPV16-positive patients supplied the functional HPV-specificity definition. For HPV16-positive patients, expanding HPV-responsive T cells associated with longer recurrence-free survival. Candidate HPV-specific clones and E7-related TCR motifs grew in tumor during treatment.

The sample holds a few counts of this clone. Its antigen is still unknown. Trimming pared 4 bases from V and 3 bases from J, leaving 13 bases between. Germline V lookup: CDR1 MNHNS, CDR2 SASEGT. The CDR3 contains 14 residues. Assay used: immunoSEQ multiplex PCR; TCRdb lists only in-frame clones, some missing. The repertoire includes some 6,600 clones, 81% of them detected once, and more than 6.5% sits in the top ten. The V and J genes are TRBV6-1 and TRBJ2-7, with TRBD1 as a possible D gene (5 bases). The starting material was tumor tissue, obtained from a patient who underwent chemoradiotherapy. The receptor's source is a human donor with HPV-associated anogenital cancer. The CDR3 reads CASSGRQTFYEQYF. The CDR3, as DNA: TGTGCCAGCAGTGGGAGACAGACCTTCTACGAGCAGTACTTC.